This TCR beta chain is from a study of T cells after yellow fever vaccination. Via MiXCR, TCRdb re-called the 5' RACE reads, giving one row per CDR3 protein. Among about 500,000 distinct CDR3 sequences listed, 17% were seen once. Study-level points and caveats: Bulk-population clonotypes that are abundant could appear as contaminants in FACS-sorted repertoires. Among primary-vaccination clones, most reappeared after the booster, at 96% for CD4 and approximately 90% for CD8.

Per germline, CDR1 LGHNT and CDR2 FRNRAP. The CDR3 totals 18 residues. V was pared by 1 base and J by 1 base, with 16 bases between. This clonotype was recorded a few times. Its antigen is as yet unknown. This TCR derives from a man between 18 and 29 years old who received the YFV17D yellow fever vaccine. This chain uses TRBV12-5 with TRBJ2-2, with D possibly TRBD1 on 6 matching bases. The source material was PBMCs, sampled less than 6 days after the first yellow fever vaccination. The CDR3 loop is CASGLGQTGRGNTGELFF. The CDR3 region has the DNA TGTGCTAGTGGTTTGGGTCAAACAGGGAGAGGGAACACCGGGGAGCTGTTTTTT.